This entry describes one T cell receptor beta chain. From germline, CDR1 is MNHEY and CDR2 SMNVEV (reference sequence). The CDR3 contains 12 residues. Trimming cost V 5 bases and J 4 bases, with 6 bases left between them. This record belongs to a study of blood T cell repertoires in COVID-19. Study at large: Material from acute and convalescent COVID-19 was sourced from the United States, Italy and Spain.

Participants, roughly 18 to 89 years old, spanned about two dozen US areas. Clinical histories supplied by participants themselves formed the basis of cohort assignment. Cohort 3 recovered donors had two negative PCRs, clearance, or symptom resolution. Measured with immunoSEQ multiplex PCR; TCRdb has only the in-frame clones, and not every one. The sample yields approximately 200,000 clones, roughly nine tenths seen once. The sequenced material came from PBMCs or T cells enriched from blood (not recorded which). The receptor was derived from a woman under 40 who had recovered from COVID-19. The rearrangement uses TRBV27 and TRBJ1-5; no firm D call. The CDR3 sequence is CASSPTNQPQHF. The CDR3 DNA is TGTGCCAGCAGTCCCACAAATCAGCCCCAGCATTTT.